The sequence of this T cell receptor (beta chain) was determined in a study of cytomegalovirus exposure and HLA in healthy donors. The germline gives CDR1 LNHDA, CDR2 SQIVND (reference sequence). This CDR3 comprises 15 residues. V trimming: 5 bases; J trimming: 1 base; junction bases outside the gene matches: 6. 13 Jbeta primers and 60 Vbeta primers were used for the PCR. Profiling relied on immunoSEQ multiplex PCR, and the TCRdb table lists in-frame clones only, not all of them. The sample records more than 50,000 clones, 85% being singletons. Concerning this clone: What it binds is not known.

Study outcomes and limitations: A later analysis by the authors found several of the most significant clusters apparently linked to common viral pathogens. Donors were assumed by presence/absence analyses to have roughly uniform sequencing depth. V- and J-gene trimming of TCR beta was linked (in a later analysis) to a missense DCLRE1C variant. HLA restriction was apparent for most CMV-associated TCR beta chains in a later analysis.

This chain uses TRBV19 with TRBJ1-1; TRBD1 matches 8 bases. Source material: PBMCs. The clonotype comes from a female donor in good health and CMV-seronegative. The CDR3 loop is CASSLNRGGNTEAFF. CDR3 nucleotides: TGTGCCAGTAGTCTGAACAGGGGGGGGAACACTGAAGCTTTCTTT.